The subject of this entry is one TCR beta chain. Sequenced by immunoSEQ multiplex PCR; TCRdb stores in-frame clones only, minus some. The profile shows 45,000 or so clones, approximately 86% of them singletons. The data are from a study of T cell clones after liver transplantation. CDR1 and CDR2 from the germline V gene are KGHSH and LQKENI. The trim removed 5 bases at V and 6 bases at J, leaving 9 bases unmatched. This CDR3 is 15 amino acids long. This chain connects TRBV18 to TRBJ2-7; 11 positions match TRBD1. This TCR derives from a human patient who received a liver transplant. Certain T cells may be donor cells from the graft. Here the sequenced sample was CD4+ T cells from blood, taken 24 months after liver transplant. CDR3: CASSSGQGGTLEQYF. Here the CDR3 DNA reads TGTGCCAGCTCATCGGGACAGGGGGGGACTCTCGAGCAGTACTTC.